A selection of T cell receptor beta chains follows, all from one sample in a study of blood T cell repertoires in COVID-19. Repertoires were generated with immunoSEQ multiplex PCR, while TCRdb's copy carries only in-frame clones and drops some. Of roughly 50,000 clones listed, 70% to 90% are singletons. Sequencing was carried out using peripheral blood. These receptors were taken from a human donor in a cohort sampled during active COVID-19. Each CDR3 is given with its conserved first and last residue. A D gene is named only where the DNA matches it firmly. Size values are once, few and many counts, or a class for expanded clones, and some rows have none.

abundance,v_gene,d_gene,j_gene,CDR3aa,CDR3nt
.,TRBV7-2,TRBD2,TRBJ2-7,CASSLAGLAYEQYF,TGTGCCAGCAGCTTAGCGGGACTAGCCTACGAGCAGTACTTC
few,TRBV7-9,.,TRBJ1-5,CASSSQGSNQPQHF,TGTGCCAGCAGCTCCCAGGGTAGCAATCAGCCCCAGCATTTT
.,TRBV2,.,TRBJ1-2,CASSSERERGYTF,TGTGCCAGCAGCTCAGAGCGGGAGAGGGGCTACACCTTC
.,TRBV15,.,TRBJ2-7,CATSRDRSRGSYEQYF,TGTGCCACCAGCAGAGATCGAAGTAGGGGCTCCTACGAGCAGTACTTC
.,TRBV7-9,TRBD1,TRBJ1-2,CASSAGAGGYGYTF,TGTGCCAGCAGCGCAGGGGCAGGGGGTTATGGCTACACCTTC
.,TRBV5-1,.,TRBJ2-5,CASSLGRQVLETQYF,TGCGCCAGCAGCTTGGGCCGACAGGTCTTAGAGACCCAGTACTTC
.,TRBV30,TRBD2,TRBJ2-1,CAWSVRGGPYNEQFF,TGTGCCTGGAGTGTACGCGGGGGACCCTACAATGAGCAGTTCTTC
few,TRBV19,TRBD1,TRBJ1-2,CASSRDSFYGYTF,TGTGCCAGTAGCCGGGACAGCTTCTATGGCTACACCTTC
once,TRBV7-2,.,TRBJ2-7,CASSLQGLPPHEQYF,TGTGCCAGCAGCTTACAGGGGCTCCCCCCCCACGAGCAGTACTTC
.,TRBV7-2,.,TRBJ1-2,CASSLGAGVHYGYTF,TGTGCCAGCAGCTTAGGCGCAGGGGTTCACTATGGCTACACCTTC
.,TRBV27,TRBD2,TRBJ2-1,CASSLGLAGGHFNEQFF,TGTGCCAGCAGTTTAGGACTAGCGGGGGGGCACTTCAATGAGCAGTTCTTC
.,TRBV10-3,.,TRBJ1-3,CAISESATGIAGNTIYF,TGTGCCATCAGTGAGTCCGCAACAGGGATCGCCGGAAACACCATATATTTT
.,TRBV5-4,TRBD1,TRBJ2-7,CASSLRTGVFNEQYF,TGTGCCAGCAGCTTGAGGACAGGGGTTTTCAACGAGCAGTACTTC
.,TRBV9,TRBD1,TRBJ2-7,CASSATGTATYEQYF,TGTGCCAGCAGCGCCACCGGGACAGCGACCTACGAGCAGTACTTC
few,TRBV7-2,TRBD2,TRBJ2-2,CASSLGLVNTGELFF,TGTGCCAGCAGCTTGGGACTAGTGAACACCGGGGAGCTGTTTTTT
.,TRBV27,.,TRBJ1-3,CASSPQGGRTIYF,TGTGCCAGCAGTCCGCAGGGTGGTCGCACCATATATTTT